Listed below are T cell receptor beta chains from one sample, sequenced in a study of T cell responses to AZD1222 COVID-19 vaccine. Generated by immunoSEQ multiplex PCR, the TCRdb table keeps only in-frame clones and is missing some. Among roughly 170,000 clones listed, almost 90% were seen once. This specimen was peripheral blood, taken on day 0 of AZD1222 vaccination. Receptors originate from an adult in good health. Each CDR3 is given with its conserved first and last residue. A D gene is named only where the DNA matches it firmly. Rows may omit the clone size; those that give it use once, few, many or a size class.

size | D | J | V | length | CDR3 | DNA
once | - | TRBJ2-3 | TRBV6-1 | 17 | CASSEPHRADPRDTQYF | TGTGCCAGCAGTGAACCCCACAGAGCGGACCCGAGAGATACGCAGTATTTT
- | - | TRBJ2-1 | TRBV9 | 12 | CASSQAQDEQFF | TGTGCCAGCAGCCAAGCTCAGGATGAGCAGTTCTTC
- | - | TRBJ2-5 | TRBV5-1 | 15 | CASSLGAGVAETQYF | TGCGCCAGCAGCTTGGGCGCCGGGGTGGCAGAGACCCAGTACTTC
- | - | TRBJ2-7 | TRBV7-9 | 14 | CASSAYLGVYEQYF | TGTGCCAGCAGCGCTTATCTAGGGGTCTACGAGCAGTACTTC
- | - | TRBJ2-2 | TRBV9 | 13 | CASSGGNTGELFF | TGTGCCAGCAGTGGTGGGAACACCGGGGAGCTGTTTTTT
- | - | TRBJ2-7 | TRBV19 | 15 | CASSSLQGGVDEQYF | TGTGCCAGTAGTAGCCTACAGGGCGGAGTGGACGAGCAGTACTTC
- | TRBD1 | TRBJ1-6 | TRBV18 | 13 | CASSDRENSPLHF | TGTGCCAGCTCGGACAGGGAGAATTCACCCCTCCACTTT
once | - | TRBJ1-2 | TRBV11-2 | 13 | CASSPQSWYGYTF | TGTGCCAGCAGCCCCCAATCATGGTATGGCTACACCTTC
- | TRBD1 | TRBJ2-1 | TRBV19 | 15 | CASSTGTGGFYEQFF | TGTGCCAGTAGTACCGGGACAGGGGGCTTTTATGAGCAGTTCTTC
- | TRBD1 | TRBJ1-2 | TRBV27 | 13 | CASSSDRAMGYTF | TGTGCCAGCAGTTCGGACAGGGCAATGGGCTACACCTTC
- | - | TRBJ2-1 | TRBV27 | 15 | CASSPGLTSYNEQFF | TGTGCCAGCAGTCCCGGACTAACCTCCTACAATGAGCAGTTCTTC
- | TRBD1 | TRBJ1-2 | TRBV28 | 14 | CASSLPGQNYGYTF | TGTGCCAGCAGTTTACCGGGACAGAACTATGGCTACACCTTC
- | TRBD1 | TRBJ2-1 | TRBV27 | 15 | CASSAPGQGFNEQFF | TGTGCCAGCAGCGCTCCGGGACAGGGATTCAATGAGCAGTTCTTC
- | - | TRBJ1-3 | TRBV7-2 | 12 | CASSLNRNTIYF | TGTGCCAGCAGCTTAAATAGAAACACCATATATTTT
once | - | TRBJ2-7 | TRBV6-5 | 14 | CASITRGQSYEQYF | TGTGCCAGCATAACGCGGGGACAGTCCTACGAGCAGTACTTC
once | - | TRBJ1-5 | TRBV27 | 15 | CASSLSTPPQQPQHF | TGTGCCAGCAGTTTATCAACCCCCCCGCAGCAGCCCCAGCATTTT
- | TRBD2 | TRBJ2-7 | TRBV7-8 | 14 | CASSSDREAYEQYF | TGTGCCAGCAGCTCGGACCGGGAGGCCTACGAGCAGTACTTC
- | - | TRBJ2-1 | TRBV30 | 14 | CAWSIRGGYNEQFF | TGTGCCTGGAGTATAAGGGGGGGATACAATGAGCAGTTCTTC
- | - | TRBJ1-1 | TRBV11-2 | 11 | CASSRTTEAFF | TGTGCCAGCAGTCGGACTACTGAAGCTTTCTTT
- | - | TRBJ1-6 | TRBV28 | 14 | CASSLFGVRSPLHF | TGTGCCAGCAGTTTATTCGGGGTTAGGTCACCCCTCCACTTT
- | - | TRBJ2-2 | TRBV5-1 | 13 | CASSLEGAGELFF | TGCGCCAGCAGCTTGGAGGGGGCCGGGGAGCTGTTTTTT
- | TRBD2 | TRBJ2-1 | TRBV7-3 | 17 | CASSSVGTSGRGSEQFF | TGTGCCAGCAGCTCCGTCGGGACTAGCGGGCGGGGGTCGGAGCAGTTCTTC
- | - | TRBJ2-7 | TRBV27 | 15 | CASSLSLLPKYEQYF | TGTGCCAGCAGTTTATCGCTCCTCCCTAAGTACGAGCAGTACTTC
- | TRBD2 | TRBJ2-2 | TRBV19 | 21 | CASSIGGTAGGPYLNTGELFF | TGTGCCAGTAGTATAGGCGGAACAGCGGGGGGCCCTTATCTTAACACCGGGGAGCTGTTTTTT
- | - | TRBJ1-6 | TRBV7-8 | 16 | CASSLGQLSYNSPLHF | TGTGCCAGCAGCTTAGGACAGCTCTCCTATAATTCACCCCTCCACTTT
- | - | TRBJ2-5 | TRBV5-1 | 12 | CASSSNKETQYF | TGCGCCAGCAGCTCAAACAAAGAGACCCAGTACTTC
- | - | TRBJ1-1 | TRBV14 | 15 | CASSQALGQGTEAFF | TGTGCCAGCAGCCAAGCACTGGGGCAGGGAACTGAAGCTTTCTTT
- | - | TRBJ1-1 | TRBV5-1 | 15 | CASSLASRGGTEAFF | TGCGCCAGCAGCTTGGCCAGTAGAGGGGGCACTGAAGCTTTCTTT
- | - | TRBJ1-2 | TRBV4-2 | 12 | CASSQAEWEYTF | TGTGCCAGCAGCCAGGCGGAGTGGGAGTACACCTTC
- | - | TRBJ2-5 | TRBV11-2 | 14 | CASRKALVGETQYF | TGTGCCAGCAGGAAAGCGTTAGTCGGGGAGACCCAGTACTTC
- | TRBD2 | TRBJ2-2 | TRBV3-1/TRBV3-2 | 16 | CASSQGSGRNTGELFF | TGTGCCAGCAGCCAGGGTAGCGGGAGGAACACCGGGGAGCTGTTTTTT
- | - | TRBJ1-2 | TRBV28 | 13 | CAIDSPNPYGYTF | TGTGCCATCGACAGCCCAAACCCCTATGGCTACACCTTC
- | - | TRBJ1-2 | TRBV2 | 13 | CASSLTENYGYTF | TGTGCCAGCAGCCTGACAGAAAACTATGGCTACACCTTC
- | - | TRBJ1-1 | TRBV5-4 | 15 | CASSPGQGAGTEAFF | TGTGCCAGCAGCCCCGGACAAGGGGCGGGCACTGAAGCTTTCTTT
few | TRBD2 | TRBJ2-7 | TRBV28 | 17 | CASSLFSSGRASGEQYF | TGTGCCAGCAGTTTATTCTCTAGCGGGAGGGCCTCAGGCGAGCAGTACTTC
- | - | TRBJ1-5 | TRBV12-3/TRBV12-4 | 12 | CASSLLPQPQHF | TGTGCCAGCAGTTTGCTCCCTCAGCCCCAGCATTTT
- | TRBD2 | TRBJ2-2 | TRBV28 | 14 | CASISGSNTGELFF | TGTGCCAGCATCAGCGGGAGTAACACCGGGGAGCTGTTTTTT
few | - | TRBJ1-1 | TRBV18 | 17 | CASSSPGAGAANTEAFF | TGTGCCAGCTCGTCACCCGGGGCAGGGGCCGCGAACACTGAAGCTTTCTTT
once | - | TRBJ1-1 | TRBV9 | 14 | CASSAQGWDTEAFF | TGTGCCAGCAGCGCCCAGGGGTGGGACACTGAAGCTTTCTTT
- | TRBD2 | TRBJ2-5 | TRBV6-2/TRBV6-3 | 16 | CASSYGASGGAETQYF | TGTGCCAGCAGTTACGGTGCTAGCGGGGGGGCGGAGACCCAGTACTTC
- | TRBD1 | TRBJ1-4 | TRBV10-2 | 14 | CASRAGTGGEKLFF | TGCGCCAGCAGGGCCGGGACAGGGGGCGAAAAACTGTTTTTT
- | - | TRBJ1-1 | TRBV28 | 14 | CASRPAENTAEAFF | TGTGCCAGCAGGCCCGCCGAGAACACTGCTGAAGCTTTCTTT
- | - | TRBJ1-3 | TRBV6-5 | 14 | CASGFRQTGNTIYF | TGTGCCAGTGGATTTCGACAGACCGGAAACACCATATATTTT
few | - | TRBJ2-6 | TRBV29-1 | 17 | CSVEGQGSSPGANVLTF | TGCAGCGTTGAAGGTCAGGGAAGTAGTCCTGGGGCCAACGTCCTGACTTTC
- | - | TRBJ2-7 | TRBV7-8 | 14 | CASSLGLGGYEQYF | TGTGCCAGCAGCTTAGGACTGGGGGGTTACGAGCAGTACTTC
- | TRBD1 | TRBJ1-2 | TRBV28 | 13 | CASSFAGGSGYTF | TGTGCCAGCAGTTTTGCAGGGGGATCTGGCTACACCTTC
- | - | TRBJ1-1 | TRBV20-1 | 11 | CSARGGTEAFF | TGCAGTGCTAGAGGGGGCACTGAAGCTTTCTTT
- | TRBD1 | TRBJ1-4 | TRBV4-3 | 16 | CASSQDSGQGGEKLFF | TGCGCCAGCAGCCAAGATAGTGGACAGGGCGGTGAAAAACTGTTTTTT
- | TRBD1 | TRBJ2-3 | TRBV15 | 15 | CATSRAGTGSDTQYF | TGTGCCACCAGCAGAGCGGGGACAGGGTCAGATACGCAGTATTTT
- | - | TRBJ1-6 | TRBV5-6 | 13 | CASSSAGSSPLHF | TGTGCCAGCTCCTCGGCGGGAAGTTCACCCCTCCACTTT
once | - | TRBJ1-3 | TRBV19 | 15 | CASSIGRSSGNTIYF | TGTGCCAGTAGTATAGGACGAAGCTCTGGAAACACCATATATTTT
- | TRBD1 | TRBJ2-7 | TRBV11-2 | 13 | CASRALRDRALGF | TGTGCCAGCAGGGCCTTGAGGGACAGGGCCCTCGGCTTC
- | - | TRBJ2-5 | TRBV7-2 | 15 | CASSLGGPRWETQYF | TGTGCCAGCAGCTTAGGGGGCCCTAGGTGGGAGACCCAGTACTTC
once | - | TRBJ1-4 | TRBV7-9 | 17 | CASTSIPAPGEYEKLFF | TGTGCCAGCACCTCAATCCCAGCCCCAGGGGAGTATGAAAAACTGTTTTTT
- | - | TRBJ1-3 | TRBV14 | 15 | CASSQVVGLGNTIYF | TGTGCCAGCAGCCAAGTAGTCGGCCTTGGGAACACCATATATTTT
- | TRBD1 | TRBJ1-2 | TRBV19 | 17 | CASSIDRRTGGVNGYTF | TGTGCCAGTAGTATAGATCGAAGGACAGGGGGCGTCAATGGCTACACCTTC
- | - | TRBJ2-1 | TRBV3-1/TRBV3-2 | 14 | CASSHGGRYNEQFF | TGTGCCAGCAGCCACGGTGGGCGGTACAATGAGCAGTTCTTC
- | - | TRBJ1-6 | TRBV4-2 | 16 | CASSQGRRAVDSPLHF | TGTGCCAGCAGCCAAGGGAGGAGGGCAGTGGATTCACCCCTCCACTTT
- | - | TRBJ1-6 | TRBV5-1 | 15 | CASSPLQGANSPLHF | TGCGCCAGCAGCCCATTGCAGGGTGCTAATTCACCCCTCCACTTT